This T cell receptor (beta chain) was recorded in a study of blood T cell repertoires in COVID-19. Turning to the study itself: In each case, the material was cDNA or gDNA derived from T cells, B-cell-depleted T cells, or PBMCs.

The Seattle patients joined while their infection was active and were tracked longitudinally afterward. Trimming shortened V by 1 base and J by 6 bases, and 10 bases separated the two germline ends. CDR1 and CDR2 (germline): SGHRS, YFSETQ. The CDR3 length is 13 residues. Using immunoSEQ multiplex PCR, the repertoire was profiled, and TCRdb retains in-frame clones only, with some absent. The table shows fewer than 250,000 clones, with roughly 80% occurring only once. V is TRBV5-1 and J is TRBJ1-2; D remains unclear. Material for sequencing was peripheral blood. This receptor was obtained from an elderly woman with COVID-19, enrolled during active disease. CDR3 coding DNA: TGCGCCAGCAGCTTGAGCCCCGGGGATGGCTACACCTTC. Its translation: CASSLSPGDGYTF.